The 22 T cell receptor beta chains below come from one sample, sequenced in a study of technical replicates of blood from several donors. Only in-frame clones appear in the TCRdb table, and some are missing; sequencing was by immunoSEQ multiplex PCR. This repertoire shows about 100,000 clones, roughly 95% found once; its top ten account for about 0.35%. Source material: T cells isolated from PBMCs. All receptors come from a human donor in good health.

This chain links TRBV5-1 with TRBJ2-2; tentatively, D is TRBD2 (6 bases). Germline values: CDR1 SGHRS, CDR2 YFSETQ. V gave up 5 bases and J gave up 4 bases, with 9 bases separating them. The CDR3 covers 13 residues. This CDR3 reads CASRLTSTGELFF. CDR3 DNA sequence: TGCGCCAGCAGACTGACTAGCACCGGGGAGCTGTTTTTT.

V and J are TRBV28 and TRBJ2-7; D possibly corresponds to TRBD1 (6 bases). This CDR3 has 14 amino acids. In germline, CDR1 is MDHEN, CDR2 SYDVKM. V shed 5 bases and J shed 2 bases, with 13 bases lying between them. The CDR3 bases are TGTGCCAGCAGTAGACACAGGGAGCCCTACGAGCAGTACTTC. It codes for CASSRHREPYEQYF.

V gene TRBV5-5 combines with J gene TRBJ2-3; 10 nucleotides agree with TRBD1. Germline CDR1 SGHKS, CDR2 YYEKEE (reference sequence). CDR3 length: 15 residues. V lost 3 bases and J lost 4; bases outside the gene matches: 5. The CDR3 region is CASSSGQGSADTQYF. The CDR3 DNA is TGTGCCAGCAGCTCGGGACAGGGGAGCGCAGATACGCAGTATTTT.

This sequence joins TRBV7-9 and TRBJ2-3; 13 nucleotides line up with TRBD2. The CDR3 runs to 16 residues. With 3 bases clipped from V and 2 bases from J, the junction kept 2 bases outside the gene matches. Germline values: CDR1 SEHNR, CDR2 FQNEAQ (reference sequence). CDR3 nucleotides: TGTGCCAGCAGCTTTACTAGCGGGAGGGCCACAGATACGCAGTATTTT. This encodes CASSFTSGRATDTQYF.

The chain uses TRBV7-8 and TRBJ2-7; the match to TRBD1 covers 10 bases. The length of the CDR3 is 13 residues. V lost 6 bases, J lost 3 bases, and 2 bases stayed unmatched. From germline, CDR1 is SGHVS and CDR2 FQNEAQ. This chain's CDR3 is CASSRTGGYEQYF. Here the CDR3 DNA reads TGTGCCAGCAGTAGGACAGGGGGCTACGAGCAGTACTTC.

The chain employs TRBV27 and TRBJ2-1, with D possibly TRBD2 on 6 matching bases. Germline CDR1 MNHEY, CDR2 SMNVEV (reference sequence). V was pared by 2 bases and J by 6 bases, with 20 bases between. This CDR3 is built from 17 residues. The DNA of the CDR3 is TGTGCCAGCAGTTTACACGCAAGGCCGGGAGTGGTCAATGAGCAGTTCTTC. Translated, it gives CASSLHARPGVVNEQFF.

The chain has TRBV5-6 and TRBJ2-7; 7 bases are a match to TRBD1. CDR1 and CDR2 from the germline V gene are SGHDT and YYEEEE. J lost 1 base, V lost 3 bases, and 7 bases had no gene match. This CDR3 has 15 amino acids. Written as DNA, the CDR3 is TGTGCCAGCAGCTCTAACAGGGGTGGGTCCTACGAGCAGTACTTC. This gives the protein CASSSNRGGSYEQYF. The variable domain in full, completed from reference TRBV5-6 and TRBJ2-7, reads DAGVTQSPTHLIKTRGQQVTLRCSPKSGHDTVSWYQQALGQGPQFIFQYYEEEERQRGNFPDRFSGHQFPNYSSELNVNALLLGDSALYLCASSSNRGGSYEQYFGPGTRLTVT.

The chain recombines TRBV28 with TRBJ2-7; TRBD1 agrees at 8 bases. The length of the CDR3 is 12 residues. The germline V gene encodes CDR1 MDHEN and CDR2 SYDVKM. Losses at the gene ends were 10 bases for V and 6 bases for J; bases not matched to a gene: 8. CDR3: CATYTQGGEQYF. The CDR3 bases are TGTGCCACCTACACACAGGGGGGCGAGCAGTACTTC.

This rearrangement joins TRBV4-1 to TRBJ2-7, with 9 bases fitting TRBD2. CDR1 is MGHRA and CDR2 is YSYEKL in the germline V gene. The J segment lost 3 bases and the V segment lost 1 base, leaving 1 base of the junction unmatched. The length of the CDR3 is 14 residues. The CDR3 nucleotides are TGCGCCAGCAGCCAAGTAGCGGGAGTCTACGAGCAGTACTTC. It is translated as CASSQVAGVYEQYF.

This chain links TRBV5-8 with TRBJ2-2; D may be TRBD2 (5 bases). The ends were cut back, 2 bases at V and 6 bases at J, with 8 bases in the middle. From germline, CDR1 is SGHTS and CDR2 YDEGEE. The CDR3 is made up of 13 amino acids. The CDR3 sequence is CASSLLGAGELFF. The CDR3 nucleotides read TGTGCCAGCAGCTTACTCGGGGCCGGGGAGCTGTTTTTT. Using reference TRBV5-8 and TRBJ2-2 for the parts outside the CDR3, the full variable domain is EAGVTQSPTHLIKTRGQQATLRCSPISGHTSVYWYQQALGLGLQFLLWYDEGEERNRGNFPPRFSGRQFPNYSSELNVNALELEDSALYLCASSLLGAGELFFGEGSRLTVL.

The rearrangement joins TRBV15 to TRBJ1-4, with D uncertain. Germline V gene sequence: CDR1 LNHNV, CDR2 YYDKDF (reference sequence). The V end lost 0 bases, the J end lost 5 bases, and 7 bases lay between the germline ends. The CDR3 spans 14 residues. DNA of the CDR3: TGTGCCACCAGCAGAGACGCCGGGAATGAAAAACTGTTTTTT. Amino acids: CATSRDAGNEKLFF.

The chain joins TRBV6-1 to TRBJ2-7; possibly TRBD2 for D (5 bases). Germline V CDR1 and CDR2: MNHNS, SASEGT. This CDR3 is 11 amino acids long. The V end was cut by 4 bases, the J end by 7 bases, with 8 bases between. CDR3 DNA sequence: TGTGCCAGCAGTGCGGACTGGGAGCAGTACTTC. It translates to CASSADWEQYF.

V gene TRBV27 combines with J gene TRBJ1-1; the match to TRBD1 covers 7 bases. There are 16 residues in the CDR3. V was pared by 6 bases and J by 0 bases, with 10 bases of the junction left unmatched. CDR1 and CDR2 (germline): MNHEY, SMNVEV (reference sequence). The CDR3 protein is CASRSEGQLLNTEAFF. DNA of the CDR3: TGTGCCAGCAGAAGTGAGGGACAGCTCTTGAACACTGAAGCTTTCTTT.

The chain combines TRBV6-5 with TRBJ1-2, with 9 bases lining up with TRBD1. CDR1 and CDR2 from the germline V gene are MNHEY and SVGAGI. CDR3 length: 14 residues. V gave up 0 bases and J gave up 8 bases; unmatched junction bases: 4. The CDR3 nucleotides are TGTGCCAGCAGTTACTCCCGGACAGGGGAAGGCTACACCTTC. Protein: CASSYSRTGEGYTF.

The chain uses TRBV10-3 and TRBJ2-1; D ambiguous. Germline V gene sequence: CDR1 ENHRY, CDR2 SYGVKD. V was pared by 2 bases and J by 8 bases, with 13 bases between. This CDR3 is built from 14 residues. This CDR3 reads CAISEPITPDEQFF. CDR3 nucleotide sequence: TGTGCCATCAGTGAGCCAATAACACCAGATGAGCAGTTCTTC.

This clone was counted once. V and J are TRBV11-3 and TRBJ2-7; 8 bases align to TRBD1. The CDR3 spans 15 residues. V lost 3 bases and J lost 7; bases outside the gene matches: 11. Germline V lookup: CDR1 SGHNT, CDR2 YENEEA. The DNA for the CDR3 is TGTGCCAGCAGCTTGATGACAGGGGAATCCTGGGAGCAGTACTTC. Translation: CASSLMTGESWEQYF.

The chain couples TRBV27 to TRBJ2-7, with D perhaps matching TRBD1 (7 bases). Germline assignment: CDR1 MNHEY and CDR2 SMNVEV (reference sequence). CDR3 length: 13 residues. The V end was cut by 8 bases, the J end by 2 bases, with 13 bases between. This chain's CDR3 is CASRPGGTYEQYF. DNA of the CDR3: TGTGCCAGCCGCCCAGGGGGGACCTACGAGCAGTACTTC.

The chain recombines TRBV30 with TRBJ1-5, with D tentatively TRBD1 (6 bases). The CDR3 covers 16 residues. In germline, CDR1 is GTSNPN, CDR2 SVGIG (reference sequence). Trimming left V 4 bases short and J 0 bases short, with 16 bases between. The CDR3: CAWIQGPDHSNQPQHF. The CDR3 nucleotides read TGTGCCTGGATACAGGGACCCGACCATAGCAATCAGCCCCAGCATTTT.

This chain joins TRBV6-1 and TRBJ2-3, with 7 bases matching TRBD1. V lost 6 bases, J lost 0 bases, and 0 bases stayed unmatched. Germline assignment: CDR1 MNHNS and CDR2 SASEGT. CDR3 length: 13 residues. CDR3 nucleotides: TGTGCCAGCAGGACAGGGAGCACAGATACGCAGTATTTT. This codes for CASRTGSTDTQYF.

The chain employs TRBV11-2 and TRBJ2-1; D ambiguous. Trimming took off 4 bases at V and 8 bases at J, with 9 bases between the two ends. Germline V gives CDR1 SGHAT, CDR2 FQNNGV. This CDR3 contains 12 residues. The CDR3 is CASSSYRDEQFF. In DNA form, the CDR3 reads TGTGCCAGCAGCTCTTATAGAGATGAGCAGTTCTTC.

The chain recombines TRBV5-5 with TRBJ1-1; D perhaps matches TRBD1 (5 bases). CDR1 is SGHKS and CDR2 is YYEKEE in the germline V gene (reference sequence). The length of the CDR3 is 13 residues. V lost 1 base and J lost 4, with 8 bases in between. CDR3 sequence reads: CASSLIGVTEAFF. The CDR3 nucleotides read TGTGCCAGCAGCTTGATAGGGGTCACTGAAGCTTTCTTT. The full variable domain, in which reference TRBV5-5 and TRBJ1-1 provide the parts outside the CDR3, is DAGVTQSPTHLIKTRGQQVTLRCSPISGHKSVSWYQQVLGQGPQFIFQYYEKEERGRGNFPDRFSARQFPNYSSELNVNALLLGDSALYLCASSLIGVTEAFFGQGTRLTVV.

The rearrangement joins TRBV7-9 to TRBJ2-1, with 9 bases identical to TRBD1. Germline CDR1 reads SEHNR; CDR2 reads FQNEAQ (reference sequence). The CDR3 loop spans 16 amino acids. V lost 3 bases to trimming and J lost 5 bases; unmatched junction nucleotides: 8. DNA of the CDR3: TGTGCCAGCAGCTTGGACAGGGGTTTGGGGGACAATGAGCAGTTCTTC. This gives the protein CASSLDRGLGDNEQFF.